The 20 T cell receptor beta chains presented below share a single source sample, sequenced in a study of vaccination and CD4 T cells after COVID-19. The antigens for these receptors are not known. Regarding treatment: roughly 10-day PBMC culture with coronavirus spike peptide pools or control peptides (ViraFEST assay). The Oncomine TCR Beta short-read assay was applied to DNA of cultured CD4+ T cells. MiXCR, run by TCRdb on the PCR reads, gives a single entry per CDR3 protein. Of roughly 8,900 distinct CDR3 sequences detected, 64% appear once; the ten largest clones hold 30%. Sequencing used CD4+ T cells from blood, cultured in vitro. The source is a human donor who had recovered from COVID-19.

This chain links TRBV11-2 with TRBJ1-2; unclear D gene. The V end was cut by 2 bases, the J end by 8 bases, with 12 bases between. Germline CDR1 SGHAT, CDR2 FQNNGV. CDR3 length: 13 residues. CDR3 DNA: TGTGCCAGCAGCTTACGTTTTGGGGTGGGCTACACCTTC. It translates to CASSLRFGVGYTF.

The chain is built from TRBV15 and TRBJ2-1; D possibly corresponds to TRBD1 (6 bases). V dropped 6 bases and J dropped 2 bases, with 20 bases sitting between them. Germline V gene sequence: CDR1 LNHNV, CDR2 YYDKDF (reference sequence). The CDR3 runs 17 residues. CDR3 sequence (DNA): TGTGCCACCAGAGGGGCTATGGGCAGGGGCGCCTACAATGAGCAGTTCTTC. Translation: CATRGAMGRGAYNEQFF.

V usage is TRBV20-1 and J usage is TRBJ2-4; tentatively, D is TRBD1 or TRBD2 (5 bases each). Germline values: CDR1 DFQATT, CDR2 SNEGSKA (reference sequence). The V end lost 2 bases, the J end lost 4 bases, and 21 bases lay between the germline ends. This CDR3 spans 17 amino acids. CDR3 region: CSARSVSSGQGKNIQYF. CDR3 bases: TGCAGTGCTAGATCTGTTTCGTCGGGGCAGGGAAAAAACATTCAGTACTTC.

This chain uses TRBV6-1 with TRBJ1-4, with 8 bases lining up with TRBD1. With V trimmed by 6 bases and J by 6 bases, 6 bases remained unmatched. In germline, CDR1 is MNHNS, CDR2 SASEGT. The CDR3 has 14 amino acids. The CDR3 DNA reads as TGTGCCAGCAGCAGGACAGGGTCGGATGAAAAACTGTTTTTT. As protein: CASSRTGSDEKLFF.

The chain carries TRBV7-9 and TRBJ2-6; no clear D gene. The CDR3 is 19 amino acids. Looked up from germline, CDR1 is SEHNR and CDR2 is FQNEAQ (reference sequence). V was clipped by 1 base and J by 0 bases, with 16 bases between them. The CDR3 nucleotides read TGTGCCAGCAGCTTAGATCGGGCAGGCCCCCGCTCTGGGGCCAACGTCCTGACTTTC. The encoded protein is CASSLDRAGPRSGANVLTF.

The J gene is TRBJ1-5, the V gene TRBV6-2 or TRBV6-3; D call uncertain. V was clipped by 2 bases and J by 5 bases, with 16 bases between them. The CDR3 is made up of 16 amino acids. Germline assignment: CDR1 MNHEY and CDR2 SVGEGT. The CDR3, as DNA: TGTGCCAGCAGTTACCTTCCGGGCGGAGCGTATCAGCCCCAGCATTTT. It codes for CASSYLPGGAYQPQHF.

The chain has TRBV19 and TRBJ1-3; possible D gene TRBD1, 5 bases. Germline V CDR1 and CDR2: LNHDA, SQIVND (reference sequence). V was trimmed by 6 bases and J by 2 bases, leaving 11 bases between them. CDR3 length: 14 residues. The CDR3 region is CASRPGATGNTIYF. The CDR3 coding sequence is TGTGCCAGTAGACCCGGGGCGACTGGAAACACCATATATTTT. Supplemented by reference TRBV19 and TRBJ1-3, the full variable domain reads DGGITQSPKYLFRKEGQNVTLSCEQNLNHDAMYWYRQDPGQGLRLIYYSQIVNDFQKGDIAEGYSVSREKKESFPLTVTSAQKNPTAFYLCASRPGATGNTIYFGEGSWLTVV.

The chain joins TRBV6-1 to TRBJ1-6, with 7 bases aligning to TRBD1. The CDR3 runs 18 residues. Germline trimming cut 5 bases from V and 2 bases from J; bases unmatched to any gene: 12. Germline CDR1 is MNHNS and CDR2 is SASEGT. The CDR3 nucleotides read TGTGCCAGCAGTCACCGAGGGACAGACAGAACCTATAATTCACCCCTCCACTTT. Protein product: CASSHRGTDRTYNSPLHF.

V gene TRBV4-3 combines with J gene TRBJ2-1; 8 bases align to TRBD2. CDR3 length equals 15 residues. Germline CDR1 and CDR2: LGHNA and YSLEER. After removal of 4 bases from V and 1 base from J, the junction contained 3 bases not matched to a gene. As DNA, the CDR3 is TGCGCCAGCAGCCTCCAGCGGGGGTCCTACAATGAGCAGTTCTTC. It is translated as CASSLQRGSYNEQFF.

In its sample, this clonotype was seen a few times. The rearrangement links TRBV7-8 to TRBJ1-6; perhaps TRBD1 as D (5 bases). The length of the CDR3 is 14 residues. The V end lost 1 base, the J end lost 4 bases, and 5 bases lay between the germline ends. Germline V gives CDR1 SGHVS, CDR2 FQNEAQ. The CDR3 sequence: CASSLGGYNSPLHF. DNA of the CDR3: TGTGCCAGCAGCTTAGGGGGGTATAATTCACCCCTCCACTTT.

The rearrangement joins TRBV20-1 to TRBJ2-3; 11 bases are shared with TRBD2. Germline assignment: CDR1 DFQATT and CDR2 SNEGSKA (reference sequence). V gave up 5 bases and J gave up 4 bases; unmatched junction bases: 11. The CDR3 covers 16 residues. The CDR3 bases are TGCAGTGCTCTTAAAGCTACTAGCGGGAGTGCAGATACGCAGTATTTT. This sequence encodes CSALKATSGSADTQYF.

The sample holds a few counts of this clonotype. V gene TRBV20-1 combines with J gene TRBJ1-1, with 7 positions matching TRBD1. Per the germline V gene, CDR1 is DFQATT and CDR2 is SNEGSKA (reference sequence). V dropped 6 bases and J dropped 5; count of bases not matched to a gene: 6. The CDR3 sequence is 12 residues long. Here the CDR3 DNA reads TGCAGTGCGAAGACAGGGTGGACTGAAGCTTTCTTT. It is translated as CSAKTGWTEAFF.

This clonotype is a singleton in its sample. V gene TRBV27 combines with J gene TRBJ2-1; D might be TRBD2 (6 bases). The CDR3 runs 14 residues. The germline V gene encodes CDR1 MNHEY and CDR2 SMNVEV (reference sequence). The V end was cut by 5 bases, the J end by 12 bases, with 20 bases between. CDR3 nucleotides: TGTGCCAGCAGTCCGGGACTGAGGGATGGGGCGCAGTTCTTC. Protein sequence: CASSPGLRDGAQFF.

This chain uses TRBV6-5 with TRBJ2-5, with a tentative D call TRBD1 (6 bases). The V end was cut by 2 bases, the J end by 2 bases, with 9 bases between. The CDR3 loop spans 14 amino acids. Germline-derived CDR1 and CDR2 are MNHEY and SVGAGI. The chain's CDR3 is CASSYGQPQETQYF. CDR3 nucleotide sequence: TGTGCCAGCAGTTACGGACAGCCGCAAGAGACCCAGTACTTC.

There are a few counts of this clonotype. The chain carries TRBV27 and TRBJ1-5; D not resolved. Germline V CDR1 and CDR2: MNHEY, SMNVEV (reference sequence). This CDR3 is 14 amino acids long. V was cut by 5 bases and J by 8 bases, with 16 bases left in between. The CDR3 here is CASSGGGGPKPQHF. CDR3 in DNA: TGTGCCAGCAGTGGTGGTGGAGGGCCGAAGCCCCAGCATTTT.

The J gene is TRBJ1-1, the V gene TRBV4-1; no firm D call. This CDR3 is built from 13 residues. Germline CDR1 reads MGHRA; CDR2 reads YSYEKL. Between the trimmed V and J ends, which lost 2 bases and 3 bases, there was a span of 7 bases. The CDR3 nucleotides read TGCGCCAGCAGCCAACCTCTGGACACTGAAGCTTTCTTT. Translating gives CASSQPLDTEAFF.

The sample holds a few counts of this clonotype. V usage is TRBV6-1 and J usage is TRBJ1-2; weak D call: TRBD1 (5 bases). Trimming took 6 bases from V and 4 from J, leaving 12 bases between them. Germline CDR1 and CDR2: MNHNS and SASEGT. The CDR3 consists of 13 residues. CDR3 amino acids: CASSPQGFYGYTF. CDR3 sequence (DNA): TGTGCCAGCAGCCCTCAGGGATTCTATGGCTACACCTTC.

The chain links TRBV28 to TRBJ2-7; D may be TRBD1 (5 bases). CDR3 length equals 17 residues. Germline lookup yields CDR1 MDHEN and CDR2 SYDVKM. V was clipped by 5 bases and J by 0 bases, with 20 bases between them. The CDR3 DNA follows: TGTGCCAGCAGTGGGGCCGGCAGGGTTCATTCCTCCTACGAGCAGTACTTC. Translated, it gives CASSGAGRVHSSYEQYF.

This clonotype was counted a few times. The chain joins TRBV27 to TRBJ1-2, with D possibly being TRBD1 (6 bases). The CDR3 runs 12 residues. Trimming removed 5 bases from V and 6 bases from J, with 10 bases in between. The V gene's germline CDR1 is MNHEY and CDR2 SMNVEV (reference sequence). CDR3 bases: TGTGCCAGCAGTAACCACAGGGATGGCTACACCTTC. Its protein product is CASSNHRDGYTF.

The chain recombines TRBV4-2 with TRBJ2-4; D is undetermined. The CDR3 runs 13 residues. The germline V gene encodes CDR1 LGHNA and CDR2 YNFKEQ. The V end lost 1 base, the J end lost 6 bases, and 7 bases lay between the germline ends. The CDR3 sequence is CASSQGNGNIQYF. DNA for the CDR3: TGTGCCAGCAGCCAAGGTAACGGAAACATTCAGTACTTC.